Presented here are 27 T cell receptor beta chains from one specimen sequenced in a study of CD8 T cells in ankylosing spondylitis. TCRdb processed the 5' RACE reads anew with MiXCR; each CDR3 protein has one entry. The data contain 700,000 to 1,000,000 distinct CDR3 sequences, 12% of them seen just once; the ten biggest clones take up approximately 0.51%. Their specific antigens are unknown. General study results and limits: Among TCR beta sequences, a motif of under ten highly homologous variants appeared characteristic of ankylosing spondylitis blood.

The sequenced sample was blood, either unsorted or a sorted T cell fraction (not recorded which). Every receptor here comes from a male donor with ankylosing spondylitis.

The sample holds a few counts of this clonotype. This CDR3 is CASSFQTGGVADTQYF. As DNA, the CDR3 is TGTGCCAGCAGTTTTCAAACAGGGGGCGTCGCAGATACGCAGTATTTT. The V call is TRBV6-5, the J call TRBJ2-3, with 9 positions matching TRBD1. The CDR3 totals 16 residues. From germline, CDR1 is MNHEY and CDR2 SVGAGI. Unmatched junction bases numbered 9, after V lost 4 bases and J lost 4 bases.

The chain couples TRBV4-3 to TRBJ2-1; D remains ambiguous. Trimming stripped 2 bases from V and 4 bases from J, with 15 bases between. Germline V gives CDR1 LGHNA, CDR2 YSLEER. The CDR3 runs 16 residues. CDR3 nucleotides: TGCGCCAGCAGCCAATATTTAGCCTCGATATACAATGAGCAGTTCTTC. Residues: CASSQYLASIYNEQFF.

This clonotype came up many times. The germline gene is not matched at one end of the junction; a read error may be the cause. V gene TRBV7-3 combines with J gene TRBJ2-3, with unresolved D. The CDR3 length is 14 residues. Germline CDR1 SGHTA, CDR2 FQGTGA. The CDR3 DNA follows: TGCGCCAGCAGCTCGCCGGACAGCACAGATACGCAGTATTTT. This codes for CASSSPDSTDTQYF. The full variable domain, in which reference TRBV7-3 and TRBJ2-3 provide the parts outside the CDR3, is GAGVSQTPSNKVTEKGKYVELRCDPISGHTALYWYRQSLGQGPEFLIYFQGTGAADDSGLPNDRFFAVRPEGSVSTLKIQRTERGDSAVYLCASSSPDSTDTQYFGPGTRLTVL.

This chain uses TRBV30 with TRBJ2-1; tentative D call: TRBD1 (6 bases). The CDR3 length is 17 residues. The germline V and J ends were trimmed by 0 bases and 0 bases, with 15 bases remaining between them. Germline lookup yields CDR1 GTSNPN and CDR2 SVGIG (reference sequence). The CDR3 coding sequence is TGTGCCTGGAGTGTACCAAGACAGGAGAGCTCCTACAATGAGCAGTTCTTC. Translated, it gives CAWSVPRQESSYNEQFF.

This clonotype was counted many times. The rearrangement uses TRBV3-1 and TRBJ2-2; weak D call: TRBD1 (5 bases). This CDR3 is 12 amino acids long. CDR1 is LGHDT and CDR2 is YNNKEL in the germline V gene (reference sequence). V was shortened by 2 bases and J by 13 bases, with 11 bases between the two germline ends. The CDR3 protein is CASSQWEQALFF. The DNA for the CDR3 is TGTGCCAGCAGCCAATGGGAACAGGCGCTGTTTTTT.

This chain joins TRBV5-1 and TRBJ2-5; 9 nucleotides match TRBD2. The CDR3 runs 16 residues. Germline values: CDR1 SGHRS, CDR2 YFSETQ. Germline trimming cut 0 bases from V and 4 bases from J; bases unmatched to any gene: 7. CDR3 in amino acids: CASSLGPSGKGETQYF. The DNA of the CDR3 is TGCGCCAGCAGCTTGGGCCCTAGCGGGAAAGGAGAGACCCAGTACTTC.

This clonotype was picked up many times. J is TRBJ2-7 and V is TRBV7-8, with 8 bases fitting TRBD2. The germline V gene has CDR1 SGHVS and CDR2 FQNEAQ. With V trimmed by 7 bases and J by 0 bases, 5 bases remained unmatched. The CDR3 sequence is 14 residues long. The CDR3 loop is CASMRGAVSYEQYF. The DNA for the CDR3 is TGTGCCAGCATGCGGGGGGCCGTCTCCTACGAGCAGTACTTC.

V and J are TRBV12-3 or TRBV12-4 and TRBJ2-7, with D perhaps matching TRBD2 (7 bases). The CDR3 sequence is 15 residues long. V was trimmed by 4 bases and J by 2 bases, leaving 15 bases between them. This CDR3 reads CASSSGGEEAYEQYF. The CDR3 region has the DNA TGTGCCAGCAGTTCGGGGGGCGAGGAGGCCTACGAGCAGTACTTC.

The chain has TRBV7-9 and TRBJ1-4; D is ambiguous. The ends were cut back, 0 bases at V and 8 bases at J, with 13 bases in the middle. The CDR3 extends over 15 amino acids. Germline V CDR1 and CDR2: SEHNR, FQNEAQ (reference sequence). The DNA for the CDR3 is TGTGCCAGCAGCTTAGCGCAGGTCGGTCGCGAAAAACTGTTTTTT. Translation gives CASSLAQVGREKLFF.

The chain combines TRBV28 with TRBJ1-4, with 7 bases matching TRBD1. The V and J ends lost 4 bases and 8 bases, in that order; junction bases with no gene match: 16. Per the germline V gene, CDR1 is MDHEN and CDR2 is SYDVKM. There are 17 residues in the CDR3. The chain's CDR3 is CASSSPLGTVGKEKLFF. As DNA, the CDR3 is TGTGCCAGCAGTTCCCCATTAGGGACAGTCGGAAAAGAAAAACTGTTTTTT.

This chain links TRBV7-2 with TRBJ1-5; D unclear. V dropped 2 bases and J dropped 1 base, with 12 bases sitting between them. The CDR3 contains 16 residues. CDR1 is SGHTA, CDR2 FQGNSA, per germline. Here the CDR3 reads CASSLSSVMSNQPQHF. Written as DNA, the CDR3 is TGTGCCAGCAGCTTATCGTCGGTTATGAGCAATCAGCCCCAGCATTTT.

The sample holds a few counts of this clonotype. The chain couples TRBV5-1 to TRBJ1-4; 9 bases are shared with TRBD1. V lost 4 bases and J lost 9; bases outside the gene matches: 7. Germline V gives CDR1 SGHRS, CDR2 YFSETQ. The CDR3 extends over 14 amino acids. The CDR3 coding sequence is TGCGCCAGCAGCCGCGGGACAGGGCATCAAAAACTGTTTTTT. Translated, it gives CASSRGTGHQKLFF.

This clonotype occurred a few times. V gene TRBV5-5 combines with J gene TRBJ2-5; D unclear. CDR1 and CDR2 from the germline V gene are SGHKS and YYEKEE (reference sequence). The CDR3 runs to 14 residues. Trimming stripped 5 bases from V and 2 bases from J, with 13 bases between. CDR3 residues: CASSKGLGQETQYF. The CDR3 DNA reads as TGTGCCAGCAGTAAGGGTTTGGGGCAAGAGACCCAGTACTTC. Full variable domain (missing parts from reference TRBV5-5 and TRBJ2-5): DAGVTQSPTHLIKTRGQQVTLRCSPISGHKSVSWYQQVLGQGPQFIFQYYEKEERGRGNFPDRFSARQFPNYSSELNVNALLLGDSALYLCASSKGLGQETQYFGPGTRLLVL.

J is TRBJ2-1 and V is TRBV5-1, with no clear D. The CDR3 extends over 13 amino acids. V was trimmed by 4 bases and J by 12 bases, leaving 17 bases between them. Germline-derived CDR1 and CDR2 are SGHRS and YFSETQ. This CDR3 reads CASSPQGGRGQFF. DNA of the CDR3: TGCGCCAGCAGCCCCCAAGGCGGACGCGGGCAGTTCTTC.

V gene TRBV20-1 combines with J gene TRBJ2-5; 9 bases line up with TRBD2. Trimming took 3 bases from V and 5 from J; bases not matched to a gene: 7. The germline gives CDR1 DFQATT, CDR2 SNEGSKA (reference sequence). This CDR3 is built from 14 residues. CDR3 DNA: TGCAGTGCTAGCCGGCGGGAGGGCCACGAGACCCAGTACTTC. Amino acids: CSASRREGHETQYF.

This clonotype was recorded at least ten times. This chain connects TRBV29-1 to TRBJ2-3; 10 bases agree with TRBD1. CDR3 length: 16 residues. Unmatched junction bases numbered 10, after V lost 7 bases and J lost 0 bases. Per germline, CDR1 SQVTM and CDR2 ANQGSEA. CDR3 amino acids: CSARRGQGGSTDTQYF. The CDR3 DNA reads TGCAGCGCCAGACGTGGACAGGGGGGTAGCACAGATACGCAGTATTTT.

The J gene is TRBJ2-7, the V gene TRBV9, with 9 bases that match TRBD2. The trim removed 1 base at V and 3 bases at J, leaving 5 bases unmatched. Germline V gene data show CDR1 as SGDLS and CDR2 as YYNGEE. CDR3 length: 15 amino acids. This CDR3 is CASSVSGGTFYEQYF. The CDR3 DNA is TGTGCCAGCAGCGTAAGCGGGGGGACCTTCTACGAGCAGTACTTC.

This clonotype showed up just a few times. The rearrangement joins TRBV20-1 to TRBJ1-4; D gene uncertain. Germline values: CDR1 DFQATT, CDR2 SNEGSKA (reference sequence). The CDR3 extends over 13 amino acids. V dropped 3 bases and J dropped 7 bases, with 12 bases sitting between them. CDR3 nucleotide sequence: TGCAGTGCTAGTGTGGCATCGGGTGAAAAACTGTTTTTT. Protein product: CSASVASGEKLFF.

This clonotype was seen a few times. This sequence joins TRBV20-1 and TRBJ2-3, with 7 nucleotides matching TRBD2. Looked up from germline, CDR1 is DFQATT and CDR2 is SNEGSKA (reference sequence). CDR3 length: 14 residues. The ends lost 5 bases at V and 3 bases at J; junction bases unmatched: 8. Here the CDR3 reads CSAGGLVRTDTQYF. The CDR3 bases are TGCAGTGCTGGAGGACTAGTTAGGACAGATACGCAGTATTTT.

Concerning this clonotype: Since a much larger clone is just one base distant, this may be a read error. Written as DNA, the CDR3 is TGCAGCGTTGTGGGGGTCGAGGGGACCCAGTACTTC. It translates to CSVVGVEGTQYF. The rearrangement uses TRBV29-1 and TRBJ2-5; D possibly matches TRBD1 or TRBD2 (5 bases each). The CDR3 is made up of 12 amino acids. Deletions cut 4 bases from V and 7 bases from J, with 13 bases between. Germline-derived CDR1 and CDR2 are SQVTM and ANQGSEA. Complete variable domain (other parts from reference TRBV29-1 and TRBJ2-5): SAVISQKPSRDICQRGTSLTIQCQVDSQVTMMFWYRQQPGQSLTLIATANQGSEATYESGFVIDKFPISRPNLTFSTLTVSNMSPEDSSIYLCSVVGVEGTQYFGPGTRLLVL.

This clonotype showed up just a few times. The chain joins TRBV5-1 to TRBJ2-5; D is tentatively TRBD1 or TRBD2 (6 bases each). Trimming shortened V by 5 bases and J by 5 bases, and 16 bases separated the two germline ends. Germline-derived CDR1 and CDR2 are SGHRS and YFSETQ. CDR3 size: 14 residues. The CDR3 region is CASSSRAGGETQYF. CDR3 DNA sequence: TGCGCCAGCAGTTCTCGGGCCGGGGGCGAGACCCAGTACTTC.

This clonotype was seen only a few times. V usage is TRBV20-1 and J usage is TRBJ2-4, with a possible D match to TRBD2 (6 bases). Between the trimmed V and J ends, which lost 2 bases and 4 bases, there was a span of 15 bases. Germline V lookup: CDR1 DFQATT, CDR2 SNEGSKA (reference sequence). This CDR3 spans 15 amino acids. CDR3 amino acids: CSARTSGTQKNIQYF. Here the CDR3 DNA reads TGCAGTGCTAGAACTTCCGGGACTCAGAAAAACATTCAGTACTTC.

This clonotype was seen only a few times. The V and J genes are TRBV18 and TRBJ2-7; 7 bases align to TRBD1. Germline V lookup: CDR1 KGHSH, CDR2 LQKENI. The CDR3 totals 15 residues. Unmatched junction bases numbered 6, after V lost 4 bases and J lost 0 bases. The CDR3 loop is CASSRQGANSYEQYF. DNA for the CDR3: TGTGCCAGCTCACGACAGGGCGCAAACTCCTACGAGCAGTACTTC. Based on the CDR3 plus reference TRBV18 and TRBJ2-7, the full variable domain is NAGVMQNPRHLVRRRGQEARLRCSPMKGHSHVYWYRQLPEEGLKFMVYLQKENIIDESGMPKERFSAEFPKEGPSILRIQQVVRGDSAAYFCASSRQGANSYEQYFGPGTRLTVT.

This clonotype was counted between two and nine times. The chain uses TRBV10-3 and TRBJ2-1, with 8 bases matching TRBD1. The length of the CDR3 is 13 residues. J lost 5 bases, V lost 7 bases, and 4 bases had no gene match. CDR1 ENHRY and CDR2 SYGVKD come from the germline V gene. CDR3 protein: CAITGGADNEQFF. The DNA of the CDR3 is TGTGCCATCACAGGGGGCGCGGACAATGAGCAGTTCTTC.

This clonotype was observed a few times. CDR3 bases: TGTGCCAGCTCATCAAATAACGGAGGCGGGGAGCTGTTTTTT. This codes for CASSSNNGGGELFF. The rearrangement joins TRBV18 to TRBJ2-2; D might be TRBD2 (5 bases). CDR1 and CDR2 from the germline V gene are KGHSH and LQKENI. The ends were cut back, 5 bases at V and 7 bases at J, with 14 bases in the middle. The length of the CDR3 is 14 residues.

This clonotype was observed many times. This sequence joins TRBV7-9 and TRBJ2-1; possibly TRBD1 for D (6 bases). V lost 3 bases and J 5 bases, leaving 8 bases between the germline ends. There are 13 residues in the CDR3. CDR1 is SEHNR, CDR2 FQNEAQ, per germline (reference sequence). CDR3 sequence reads: CASSFRGNNEQFF. The CDR3 DNA is TGTGCCAGCAGCTTCAGGGGAAACAATGAGCAGTTCTTC. The whole variable domain, filled in from reference TRBV7-9 and TRBJ2-1, reads DTGVSQNPRHKITKRGQNVTFRCDPISEHNRLYWYRQTLGQGPEFLTYFQNEAQLEKSRLLSDRFSAERPKGSFSTLEIQRTEQGDSAMYLCASSFRGNNEQFFGPGTRLTVL.

A few counts support this clonotype. The chain uses TRBV25-1 and TRBJ1-1, with a possible D match to TRBD1 (5 bases). Per the germline V gene, CDR1 is MGHDK and CDR2 is SYGVNS. This CDR3 has 15 amino acids. Trimming pared 3 bases from V and 6 bases from J, leaving 17 bases between. As DNA, the CDR3 is TGTGCCAGCAGTGATGATTGGGGGTTGGCCCCTGAAGCTTTCTTT. Translation gives CASSDDWGLAPEAFF.